This T cell receptor (beta chain) comes out of a study of shared clonotypes between healthy human individuals. In the study overall: Researchers assigned three CD4 naive, three CD4 memory, two CD8 naive and one CD8 memory plate to each donor. Study-wide results and caveats: In general, naive subsets displayed greater estimated richness than memory subsets did.

The repertoire was sequenced with immunoSEQ multiplex PCR; TCRdb's copy has only in-frame clones and lacks some. The data show about 730,000 clones, 72% seen once. V gave up 5 bases and J gave up 0 bases, with 10 bases separating them. Germline CDR1 and CDR2: LNHDA and SQIVND (reference sequence). This CDR3 spans 14 amino acids. This clone was observed a handful of times. The antigen is undetermined. This rearrangement joins TRBV19 to TRBJ1-1; D is possibly TRBD1 (6 bases). The sequence came from a woman aged 25 to 45 in good health. Input material: memory CD4+ T cells sorted from blood. Documented subset: CD45RA-negative fraction. The CDR3 nucleotides read TGTGCCAGTAGTGTTCAGGGGCTGAACACTGAAGCTTTCTTT. As protein: CASSVQGLNTEAFF.